Listed here are 32 T cell receptor beta chains from one sample, sequenced in a study of T cell repertoires in cytomegalovirus infection. MiXCR, applied by TCRdb to the reads, yields one record per CDR3 protein. The table has around 740,000 distinct CDR3 sequences, about a third seen once. Sequenced input: PBMCs. The receptors come from a human donor in good health (CMV status not recorded). Some clones in this sample may be carry-over from other donors' samples.

The V gene is TRBV12-3 or TRBV12-4, the J gene TRBJ2-3; TRBD1 matches at 7 bases. This CDR3 region has 14 residues. The J segment lost 2 bases and the V segment lost 7 bases, leaving 6 bases of the junction unmatched. The CDR3 DNA sequence: TGTGCCAGCACTTTCAGGGGGTACACAGATACGCAGTATTTT. This gives the protein CASTFRGYTDTQYF.

The chain is built from TRBV10-3 and TRBJ2-7, with TRBD2 matching 7 bases. The CDR3 consists of 14 residues. Germline V lookup: CDR1 ENHRY, CDR2 SYGVKD. Trimming at V came to 0 bases and at J to 5 bases, leaving 4 bases not matched to a gene. For the CDR3, the DNA is TGTGCCATCAGTGAGTCGGGGACTAACCACGAGCAGTACTTC. Protein: CAISESGTNHEQYF.

The V and J genes are TRBV19 and TRBJ2-1; possible D gene TRBD1, 6 bases. V lost 2 bases and J lost 0, with 8 bases in between. This CDR3 is 15 amino acids long. Germline values: CDR1 LNHDA, CDR2 SQIVND (reference sequence). Here the CDR3 DNA reads TGTGCCAGTAGTATAAGGGACAACTCCTACAATGAGCAGTTCTTC. Its translation: CASSIRDNSYNEQFF.

This clonotype was seen many times. The chain combines TRBV12-3 or TRBV12-4 with TRBJ2-7; maybe TRBD1 (6 bases). Trimming stripped 3 bases from V and 2 bases from J, with 11 bases between. The CDR3 totals 14 residues. As DNA, the CDR3 is TGTGCCAGCAGTTTCTCGGGACAAACCTACGAGCAGTACTTC. Protein sequence: CASSFSGQTYEQYF.

This clonotype showed up just a few times. The chain carries TRBV10-3 and TRBJ2-1, with 11 bases matching TRBD1. In germline, CDR1 is ENHRY, CDR2 SYGVKD. The V gene end was trimmed by 3 bases and the J gene end by 9 bases; junction bases not matched to a gene: 10. The length of the CDR3 is 16 residues. CDR3 protein: CAISDLHRTGGSEQFF. CDR3 bases: TGTGCCATCAGTGACTTACATCGGACAGGGGGCAGTGAGCAGTTCTTC.

The chain uses TRBV29-1 and TRBJ2-1; TRBD1 aligns across 7 bases. CDR1 and CDR2 (germline): SQVTM, ANQGSEA. This CDR3 comprises 13 residues. Trimming cost V 7 bases and J 4 bases; bases outside gene matches: 7. The CDR3 here is CSARTGHYNEQFF. CDR3 DNA: TGCAGCGCCCGGACAGGACATTACAATGAGCAGTTCTTC.

The chain is built from TRBV28 and TRBJ1-2; no reliable D call. This CDR3 contains 11 residues. Germline values: CDR1 MDHEN, CDR2 SYDVKM. CDR3 nucleotide sequence: TGTGCTGGGAGGTCCGGCTATGGCTACACCTTC. It yields the protein CAGRSGYGYTF.

On this clonotype: The junction departs from germline at one end; a sequencing error may be responsible. The V gene is TRBV5-8, the J gene TRBJ1-2; the D gene is possibly TRBD1 (5 bases). Germline V lookup: CDR1 SGHTS, CDR2 YDEGEE. The length of the CDR3 is 16 residues. CDR3 bases: TGTGCCAGCAGCCCCGGCGGGCAGGGTATGGGCTATGGCTACCCCTTC. This encodes CASSPGGQGMGYGYPF.

The table lists this clonotype with many counts. V and J are TRBV4-1 and TRBJ1-4; D is undetermined. CDR1 is MGHRA, CDR2 YSYEKL, per germline. The CDR3 loop spans 15 amino acids. Trimming cost V 5 bases and J 8 bases, with 18 bases left between them. The CDR3 region has the DNA TGCGCCAGCAGCGAGGCGGACTGGCAGTCCGAAAAACTGTTTTTT. It specifies CASSEADWQSEKLFF.

The V and J genes are TRBV2 and TRBJ1-3; D unclear. CDR1 and CDR2 (germline): SNHLY, FYNNEI. V was clipped by 7 bases and J by 1 base, with 14 bases between them. This CDR3 is built from 15 residues. CDR3 region: CASISERLSGNTIYF. The CDR3, as DNA: TGTGCCAGCATATCGGAGCGCCTATCTGGAAACACCATATATTTT.

Points on this clonotype: No conserved phenylalanine or tryptophan ends this CDR3, so it is likely a read error. The genes are TRBV5-6 and TRBJ2-7; 10 bases line up with TRBD2. The CDR3 has 14 amino acids. The trim removed 3 bases at V and 4 bases at J, leaving 4 bases unmatched. CDR1 is SGHDT, CDR2 YYEEEE, per germline. The CDR3: CASSSGTSAYEQYL. The CDR3 coding sequence is TGTGCCAGCAGCTCCGGGACTAGCGCGTACGAGCAGTACTTA.

The chain combines TRBV28 with TRBJ2-1; D is unclear. This CDR3 comprises 13 residues. Per germline, CDR1 MDHEN and CDR2 SYDVKM. Trimming shortened V by 6 bases and J by 6 bases, and 12 bases separated the two germline ends. Written as DNA, the CDR3 is TGTGCCAGCAGACGGAGAAGGGTCAATGAGCAGTTCTTC. Translating it yields CASRRRRVNEQFF.

The chain is built from TRBV20-1 and TRBJ1-1, with no clear D. The CDR3 has 13 amino acids. Germline lookup yields CDR1 DFQATT and CDR2 SNEGSKA (reference sequence). V lost 6 bases and J 4 bases, leaving 15 bases between the germline ends. CDR3 loop: CSAAPRAATEAFF. CDR3 bases: TGCAGTGCCGCTCCAAGGGCTGCCACTGAAGCTTTCTTT.

This clonotype was observed a handful of times. The CDR3: CASSFEGAGYGYTF. Written as DNA, the CDR3 is TGTGCCAGCAGCTTTGAGGGGGCGGGCTATGGCTACACCTTC. J is TRBJ1-2 and V is TRBV7-9; 7 nucleotides line up with TRBD1. V shed 3 bases, J shed 4 bases, and the junction held 5 bases outside the gene matches. The CDR3 runs 14 residues. Looked up from germline, CDR1 is SEHNR and CDR2 is FQNEAQ (reference sequence).

As concerns this clonotype: One end of the junction varies from germline; a read error may be responsible. The V and J genes are TRBV7-2 and TRBJ2-2, with 13 bases aligning to TRBD2. Germline CDR1 is SGHTA and CDR2 is FQGNSA. The CDR3 has 18 amino acids. The CDR3 loop reads CASRPPGLAGPNPGELFF. In DNA form, the CDR3 reads TGTGCCAGCAGACCCCCGGGACTAGCGGGACCGAACCCCGGGGAGCTGTTTTTT.

This clonotype was recorded many times. This chain connects TRBV7-8 to TRBJ2-3; 8 nucleotides line up with TRBD2. The CDR3 consists of 17 residues. Losses at the gene ends were 5 bases for V and 1 base for J; bases not matched to a gene: 11. Germline loops: CDR1 SGHVS, CDR2 FQNEAQ. DNA for the CDR3: TGTGCCAGCAGCACACTATTTAGCGGGGACGGCACAGATACGCAGTATTTT. Translation gives CASSTLFSGDGTDTQYF.

In this sample, this clonotype turned up many times. This sequence joins TRBV7-9 and TRBJ1-1; D unresolved. CDR3 length: 14 amino acids. The germline V gene has CDR1 SEHNR and CDR2 FQNEAQ (reference sequence). V was shortened by 4 bases and J by 3 bases, with 12 bases between the two germline ends. The CDR3 reads CASSSRGLDTEAFF. The CDR3 coding sequence is TGTGCCAGCAGCTCACGTGGGTTGGACACTGAAGCTTTCTTT.

V usage is TRBV25-1 and J usage is TRBJ1-4; D unclear. This CDR3 has 14 residues. The germline V gene has CDR1 MGHDK and CDR2 SYGVNS. Trimming took off 6 bases at V and 7 bases at J, with 15 bases between the two ends. CDR3 bases: TGTGCCAGCAGCCGAATGGGGTCGGGTGAAAAACTGTTTTTT. Its translation is CASSRMGSGEKLFF.

Comment on this clonotype: This may be a read error, as it is one base from a much larger clone. This chain joins TRBV28 and TRBJ1-1; a weak D match, TRBD1 (5 bases). Per the germline V gene, CDR1 is MDHEN and CDR2 is SYDVKM. The CDR3 spans 15 residues. The CDR3: CANSLIGLGVTEAFF. CDR3 in DNA: TGTGCCAACAGTTTAATAGGGTTGGGGGTCACTGAAGCTTTCTTT. The full variable domain, its missing parts supplied by reference TRBV28 and TRBJ1-1, is DVKVTQSSRYLVKRTGEKVFLECVQDMDHENMFWYRQDPGLGLRLIYFSYDVKMKEKGDIPEGYSVSREKKERFSLILESASTNQTSMYLCANSLIGLGVTEAFFGQGTRLTVV.

As to this clonotype: Being one base from a much bigger clone, this may be a read error. This likely comes from a read error, as the CDR3 has no conserved phenylalanine or tryptophan at its end. V and J are TRBV7-2 and TRBJ2-5; 7 nucleotides line up with TRBD1. Unmatched junction bases numbered 7, after V lost 5 bases and J lost 1 base. Germline V CDR1 and CDR2: SGHTA, FQGNSA. CDR3 length: 15 amino acids. CDR3 protein: CASSPRDSPQETQYL. In DNA form, the CDR3 reads TGTGCCAGCAGCCCCCGGGACAGCCCCCAAGAGACCCAGTACTTA.

The V and J genes are TRBV27 and TRBJ1-2; perhaps TRBD1 as D (6 bases). Trimming pared 8 bases from V and 2 bases from J, leaving 12 bases between. Germline assignment: CDR1 MNHEY and CDR2 SMNVEV (reference sequence). CDR3 size: 13 residues. This CDR3 is CASRPRGNYGYTF. Here the CDR3 DNA reads TGTGCCAGCCGGCCGAGGGGGAACTATGGCTACACCTTC.

There are a few counts of this clonotype. The genes are TRBV7-3 and TRBJ2-2; 7 bases are shared with TRBD1. The CDR3 totals 14 residues. The germline V gene encodes CDR1 SGHTA and CDR2 FQGTGA. The J segment lost 5 bases and the V segment lost 5 bases, leaving 5 bases of the junction unmatched. As DNA, the CDR3 is TGTGCCAGCAGCCCACAGGACAGGACCGGGGAGCTGTTTTTT. Translated, it gives CASSPQDRTGELFF.

The chain links TRBV28 to TRBJ2-2, with TRBD2 identical over 8 bases. V trimming: 3 bases; J trimming: 6 bases; junction bases outside the gene matches: 6. This CDR3 is built from 15 residues. Germline-derived CDR1 and CDR2 are MDHEN and SYDVKM. CDR3 loop: CASSFWREAAGELFF. The DNA for the CDR3 is TGTGCCAGCAGTTTCTGGCGGGAGGCGGCCGGGGAGCTGTTTTTT.

In this sample, this clonotype turned up many times. The V and J genes are TRBV7-2 and TRBJ1-1, with a tentative D call TRBD1 (5 bases). CDR3 length: 14 residues. Trimming pared 6 bases from V and 0 bases from J, leaving 11 bases between. Germline V CDR1 and CDR2: SGHTA, FQGNSA. The CDR3 loop is CASSFGALNTEAFF. CDR3 bases: TGTGCCAGCAGTTTTGGGGCCTTGAACACTGAAGCTTTCTTT.

This clonotype was recorded many times. The chain has TRBV20-1 and TRBJ2-5; 8 bases line up with TRBD1. The length of the CDR3 is 13 residues. The junction had 5 bases not matched to a gene; V was cut back by 6 bases and J by 2 bases. Germline lookup yields CDR1 DFQATT and CDR2 SNEGSKA (reference sequence). The CDR3 loop is CSAEDRGQETQYF. CDR3 in DNA: TGCAGTGCGGAAGACAGGGGTCAAGAGACCCAGTACTTC.

This clonotype was counted between two and nine times. V and J are TRBV20-1 and TRBJ1-5, with D tentatively TRBD1 (5 bases). The length of the CDR3 is 16 residues. Per germline, CDR1 DFQATT and CDR2 SNEGSKA (reference sequence). Trimming left V 6 bases short and J 2 bases short, with 20 bases between. CDR3 in DNA: TGCAGTGCCAGGCTAGAGGGAGGGGTAGGCAATCAGCCCCAGCATTTT. Protein sequence: CSARLEGGVGNQPQHF.

Concerning this clonotype itself: Possible read error: a much larger clone is one base away. V is TRBV7-2 and J is TRBJ1-1; 9 bases agree with TRBD1. After removal of 5 bases from V and 6 bases from J, the junction contained 7 bases not matched to a gene. This CDR3 spans 14 amino acids. Per the germline V gene, CDR1 is SGHTA and CDR2 is FQGNSA. CDR3 residues: CASSIGQGSAEAFF. The CDR3 DNA reads as TGTGCCAGCAGCATCGGACAGGGGTCGGCTGAAGCTTTCTTT.

This clonotype was seen a handful of times. The chain has TRBV28 and TRBJ2-5, with D possibly TRBD2 on 5 matching bases. This CDR3 has 13 residues. Trimming took 10 bases from V and 2 from J, leaving 14 bases between them. Germline CDR1 is MDHEN and CDR2 is SYDVKM. CDR3 loop: CAISTGIQETQYF. In DNA form, the CDR3 reads TGTGCCATCTCTACCGGGATACAAGAGACCCAGTACTTC.

The chain is built from TRBV15 and TRBJ1-6, with TRBD1 identical over 7 bases. The CDR3 contains 15 residues. Germline V gene sequence: CDR1 LNHNV, CDR2 YYDKDF (reference sequence). Trimming cost V 0 bases and J 7 bases; bases outside gene matches: 3. The DNA of the CDR3 is TGTGCCACCAGCAGAGAATCCAGGGGGAATTCACCCCTCCACTTT. Its protein product is CATSRESRGNSPLHF.

This chain uses TRBV19 with TRBJ2-5; D perhaps matches TRBD2 (6 bases). The germline gives CDR1 LNHDA, CDR2 SQIVND (reference sequence). The V gene lost 6 bases and the J gene lost 7 bases, with 24 bases spanning the gap. This CDR3 has 16 residues. The CDR3 sequence: CASSTRGSLPSGTQYF. CDR3 nucleotide sequence: TGTGCCAGTAGCACCCGGGGGTCCCTCCCGTCGGGGACCCAGTACTTC.

V usage is TRBV7-8 and J usage is TRBJ1-1; D may be TRBD1 (5 bases). The germline gives CDR1 SGHVS, CDR2 FQNEAQ. This CDR3 spans 11 amino acids. V gave up 10 bases and J gave up 6 bases, with 12 bases separating them. For the CDR3, the DNA is TGTGCCACTTACTGGGGCCCTGAAGCTTTCTTT. Protein sequence: CATYWGPEAFF.

V gene TRBV20-1 combines with J gene TRBJ2-1; the D gene is possibly TRBD1 (6 bases). Germline lookup yields CDR1 DFQATT and CDR2 SNEGSKA (reference sequence). This CDR3 has 14 residues. The V and J ends lost 2 bases and 1 base respectively, with 9 bases between them. CDR3 in amino acids: CSARPGTSYNEQFF. CDR3 DNA sequence: TGCAGTGCTAGACCGGGGACATCCTACAATGAGCAGTTCTTC.